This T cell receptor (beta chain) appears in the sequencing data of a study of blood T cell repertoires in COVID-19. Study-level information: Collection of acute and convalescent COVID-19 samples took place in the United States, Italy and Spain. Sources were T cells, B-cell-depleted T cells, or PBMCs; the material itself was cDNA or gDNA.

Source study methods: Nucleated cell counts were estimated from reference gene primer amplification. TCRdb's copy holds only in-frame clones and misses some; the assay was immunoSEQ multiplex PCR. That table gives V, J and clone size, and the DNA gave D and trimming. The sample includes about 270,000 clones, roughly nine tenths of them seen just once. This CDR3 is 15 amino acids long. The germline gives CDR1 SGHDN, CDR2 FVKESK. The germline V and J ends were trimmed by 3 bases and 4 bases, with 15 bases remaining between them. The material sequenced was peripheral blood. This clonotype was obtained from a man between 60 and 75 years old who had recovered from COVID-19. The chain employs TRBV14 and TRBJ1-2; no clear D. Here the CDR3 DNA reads TGTGCCAGCAGCCAGCCGGTAGAGGGAGTCTATGGCTACACCTTC. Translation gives CASSQPVEGVYGYTF. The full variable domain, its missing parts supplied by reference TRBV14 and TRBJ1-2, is EAGVTQFPSHSVIEKGQTVTLRCDPISGHDNLYWYRRVMGKEIKFLLHFVKESKQDESGMPNNRFLAERTGGTYSTLKVQPAELEDSGVYFCASSQPVEGVYGYTFGSGTRLTVV.